The rows below give T cell receptor beta chains drawn from one sample of a study of T cells in Graves' hyperthyroidism and ophthalmopathy. From the multiplex PCR reads, TCRdb called clonotypes with MiXCR, one entry per CDR3 protein. The sample yields about 350,000 distinct CDR3 sequences, about a fifth seen once. Input material: blood. The receptors were sampled from a woman under 30 with Graves' hyperthyroidism. Each CDR3 is given without its conserved first and last residue.

TRBJ2-7 | TRBV28 | ASRSGGRFYEQY
TRBJ2-5 | TRBV6-2/TRBV6-3 | ASSYIAGQETQY
TRBJ2-7 | TRBV7-8 | ASSSQGAEQY
TRBJ2-7 | TRBV28 | ASSLDITYEQY
TRBJ1-3 | TRBV11-2 | ASSQGLPSARNTIY
TRBJ2-2 | TRBV6-2/TRBV6-3 | ASRTTGRGNGELF
TRBJ2-5 | TRBV19 | ASSMRGAGETQY
TRBJ1-5 | TRBV20-1 | SASDYTDTNQPQH
TRBJ2-2 | TRBV4-1 | ASRFTSGVNTGELF
TRBJ1-3 | TRBV13 | ASSLWDISSGNTIY
TRBJ2-7 | TRBV4-1 | ASSPGHPPSYEQY
TRBJ1-1 | TRBV6-5 | ASSYGGWGTEAF
TRBJ2-5 | TRBV7-8 | ASSPSPLLAGKETQY
TRBJ1-5 | TRBV5-1 | ASGALRKNQPQH
TRBJ2-5 | TRBV28 | ASSMAGARETQY
TRBJ2-6 | TRBV6-4 | ASSDSRGDGANVLT
TRBJ1-1 | TRBV6-5 | ASSSRRDAEAF
TRBJ1-2 | TRBV12-3/TRBV12-4 | ASSFSGGFPYGYT
TRBJ2-7 | TRBV6-1 | ASSDGGQGGRYEQY
TRBJ1-1 | TRBV14 | ASSPGTGTLKAF
TRBJ1-2 | TRBV29-1 | SVEQYRGPGYT
TRBJ1-1 | TRBV24-1 | ATRGRTADTEAF
TRBJ1-2 | TRBV27 | ASSLSRGGGYT
TRBJ1-2 | TRBV29-1 | SVGLIDGYT
TRBJ1-2 | TRBV20-1 | SARDRSRGGYT
TRBJ2-5 | TRBV20-1 | SAIRTGKETQY
TRBJ2-7 | TRBV5-1 | ASSYSTPSEEQY
TRBJ1-4 | TRBV9 | ASSTTGQGWNEKLF
TRBJ2-7 | TRBV11-1 | ASSLVSYEQC
TRBJ2-5 | TRBV24-1 | ATSDPIPGTRAQETQY
TRBJ1-5 | TRBV27 | ASSLGGYGDQPQH
TRBJ2-3 | TRBV18 | ASSPPAGGYTDTQY
TRBJ1-5 | TRBV7-8 | ASSFLTGEARQPQH
TRBJ2-5 | TRBV11-2 | ASSPPTSGGFQETQY
TRBJ1-1 | TRBV28 | ASSSAQHPTEAF
TRBJ1-2 | TRBV20-1 | SGGGTYGYT
TRBJ1-5 | TRBV15 | ATSRGAGRNQPQH
TRBJ1-3 | TRBV19 | ASSIARPGLVFTGNTIY
TRBJ1-5 | TRBV6-1 | ASSPAGNQPQH
TRBJ1-5 | TRBV12-3/TRBV12-4 | ASSLGTRGNQPQH
TRBJ1-2 | TRBV4-1 | ASSHNLRGYT
TRBJ2-6 | TRBV7-3 | ASSPSLGANVLT
TRBJ2-7 | TRBV5-1 | ASSLGQVAYEQY
TRBJ1-2 | TRBV3-1 | ASSPQLGPGYT
TRBJ2-7 | TRBV18 | ASSVGVTYEQY
TRBJ2-5 | TRBV6-5 | ASRLYGGGETQY
TRBJ2-5 | TRBV20-1 | SAPRGAVEETQY
TRBJ1-5 | TRBV19 | ASKATGVHSNQPQH
TRBJ2-7 | TRBV20-1 | SARENGGGEQY
TRBJ2-3 | TRBV28 | ASSRQGTLGVGTQY
TRBJ2-2 | TRBV5-1 | ASSPWDRVNTGELF